These T cell receptor beta chains were read from a single sample in a study of identical twins. Each CDR3 protein is one row after TCRdb ran MiXCR on the 5' RACE reads. The sample includes just under 550,000 distinct CDR3 sequences, 13% to 15% of them seen just once. These same records also appear under a second study, on yellow fever vaccine responses in identical twins.

The sequenced sample was CD4+ T cells sorted from blood. Receptor source: a woman under 30 in good health. Both conserved end residues are part of each CDR3. A D gene is named only where the DNA matches it firmly. The size entry is marked missing in some rows and otherwise reads once, few, many or a size class.

clone size,D gene,J gene,V gene,CDR3 DNA,CDR3 protein
NA,NA,TRBJ2-4,TRBV20-1,TGCAGTGCTAGAGACAACAGCCTAGCCAAAAACATTCAGTACTTC,CSARDNSLAKNIQYF
few,TRBD2,TRBJ2-1,TRBV7-2,TGTGCCAGCAGCTTAGAGCGTAGCGGGAGGGCCTCTGATGAGCAGTTCTTC,CASSLERSGRASDEQFF
few,NA,TRBJ2-1,TRBV6-5,TGTGCCAGCAGTTACAACCGTAAACCCAATGAGCAGTTCTTC,CASSYNRKPNEQFF
NA,NA,TRBJ1-4,TRBV2,TGTGCCAGCAGTGCGGGACCCAGCATGGGGGAAAAACTGTTTTTT,CASSAGPSMGEKLFF
NA,NA,TRBJ1-6,TRBV27,TGTGCCAGCAGTTTACAAAGGCCGGGGGTTAATTCACCCCTCCACTTT,CASSLQRPGVNSPLHF
few,NA,TRBJ2-7,TRBV28,TGTGCCAGCAGTCCTATAGAGGGGAGCGAGCAGTACTTC,CASSPIEGSEQYF
few,NA,TRBJ1-5,TRBV3-1,TGTGCCAGCAGCCAAATAATCAGCAATCAGCCCCAGCATTTT,CASSQIISNQPQHF
NA,NA,TRBJ2-1,TRBV4-1,TGCGCCAGCAGCCAAGATCTGGGGCTAGCGTACGATGAGCAGTTCTTC,CASSQDLGLAYDEQFF
many,NA,TRBJ2-5,TRBV11-1,TGTGCCAGCAGCTTACCAGGGCTGGAGACCCAGTACTTC,CASSLPGLETQYF
NA,TRBD1,TRBJ2-2,TRBV20-1,TGCAGTGCTAGGCGAACCGGGACAGTGACCGGGGAGCTGTTTTTT,CSARRTGTVTGELFF
few,TRBD2,TRBJ2-1,TRBV4-1,TGCGCCAGCAGCCAAGAAGGTAGGCTAGCGGGAACGAGCTCCTACAATGAGCAGTTCTTC,CASSQEGRLAGTSSYNEQFF
many,NA,TRBJ1-2,TRBV5-4,TGTGCCAGCAGCTCGGACGGTCTAAACTATGGCTACACCTTC,CASSSDGLNYGYTF
NA,NA,TRBJ2-1,TRBV5-1,TGCGCCAGCAGCTTACTAGGGGTCGTCAATGAGCAGTTCTTC,CASSLLGVVNEQFF
NA,NA,TRBJ2-5,TRBV20-1,TGCAGTGCTAGGACAGGACCGGAGACCCAGTACTTC,CSARTGPETQYF
few,NA,TRBJ2-5,TRBV3-1,TGTGCCAGCAGCCAAGATTGGGCGGCGAAGGAGACCCAGTACTTC,CASSQDWAAKETQYF
NA,NA,TRBJ2-3,TRBV2,TGTGCCAGCAGAGATAGCGGAGGGGGCACAGATACGCAGTATTTT,CASRDSGGGTDTQYF
many,NA,TRBJ2-3,TRBV12-3/TRBV12-4,TGTGCCAGCAGTTTAGCGCGGGCAGATACGCAGTATTTT,CASSLARADTQYF
many,TRBD1,TRBJ1-4,TRBV12-3/TRBV12-4,TGTGCCAGCAGTCCTGGCAGGGGGGTCGTTGAAAAACTGTTTTTT,CASSPGRGVVEKLFF
NA,NA,TRBJ2-1,TRBV9,TGTGCCAGCAGCACCAGCCCCCTGGTTTGGGGTGAGCAGTTCTTC,CASSTSPLVWGEQFF
NA,NA,TRBJ2-1,TRBV12-3/TRBV12-4,TGTGCCAGCAGTAAATTGGACCCGAGCTCCTACAATGAGCAGTTCTTC,CASSKLDPSSYNEQFF